The 2 T cell receptor beta chains below were found in one sample sequenced in a study of T cell clonotyping in hematopoietic cell transplantation. Assay: immunoSEQ multiplex PCR; the TCRdb copy retains only in-frame clones and omits some. The sample yields roughly 45,000 clones, about nine tenths seen once. Documented time point: recipient sample about 28 days before transplant, after cytoreduction. Specimen: peripheral blood mononuclear cells, collected before stem cell transplant. Receptor source: a man aged 55 to 69 with biphenotypic leukemia. Some clones in this sample may be carry-over from other donors' samples.

The chain carries TRBV7-9 and TRBJ1-1; D unresolved. The germline V gene encodes CDR1 SEHNR and CDR2 FQNEAQ (reference sequence). V gave up 5 bases and J gave up 3 bases, with 10 bases separating them. CDR3 size: 13 residues. The CDR3 nucleotides read TGTGCCAGCAGCCCCTCCGGCGACACTGAAGCTTTCTTT. Translated: CASSPSGDTEAFF.

DNA of the CDR3: TGCGCCAGCAGCCAAGGACAGGGATTGGACTATGGCTACACCTTC. The encoded protein is CASSQGQGLDYGYTF. The chain combines TRBV4-1 with TRBJ1-2; TRBD1 aligns across 7 bases. Germline V gene lookup returns CDR1 MGHRA and CDR2 YSYEKL. The CDR3 sequence is 15 residues long. V shed 1 base and J 3 bases; nucleotides not matched to a gene: 5.